This record looks at one TCR beta chain sequence and its context. The antigen is undetermined. CDR3 regions of TCR beta were amplified from RNA transcripts. First-round RT-PCR relied on HTBI primers, and a second-round multiplex PCR came next. TCRdb reanalysed the multiplex PCR reads using MiXCR and keeps one entry per CDR3 protein. The sample gives 600,000 to 950,000 distinct CDR3 sequences, around 40% of which show up once; 40% to 45% is in the top ten. The data belong to a study of Graves' ophthalmopathy and Graves' hyperthyroidism. Study-wide results and caveats: Most expanded thyroid clonotypes above 0.001 frequency also appeared in blood.

Trimming took 5 bases from V and 8 from J; bases not matched to a gene: 8. This CDR3 region has 14 residues. In germline, CDR1 is SEHNR, CDR2 FQNEAQ (reference sequence). Material for sequencing was peripheral blood. The chain has TRBV7-9 and TRBJ1-4; 7 bases are a match to TRBD1. The sequence derives from an adult man with Graves' ophthalmopathy. The CDR3 sequence is CASSNTGVREKLFF. CDR3 DNA sequence: TGTGCCAGCAGCAACACAGGGGTCAGGGAAAAACTGTTTTTT.